This TCR beta chain was documented in a study of blood T cell repertoires in COVID-19. Across the whole study: Donors in the United States, Italy and Spain gave samples during acute or convalescent COVID-19. PBMCs, B-cell-depleted T cells, or T cells were the source of the cDNA or gDNA that made up the material.

Per the original data handling: Scientists estimated how many nucleated cells there were by amplifying reference gene primers. TCRdb's table, derived via immunoSEQ multiplex PCR, lists solely in-frame clones and lacks some. Clonal size and the V and J genes are those of that table, whereas D and trimming came from the DNA. The data contain about 120,000 clones, approximately 85% of them singletons. This clone has only one observation. Material for sequencing was peripheral blood. The sequence derives from an elderly man with acute or convalescent COVID-19.

CDR3 in DNA: TGTGCCACCAGCAGGGACGGGACAGGGGATCAGCCCCAGCATTTT. Its translation is CATSRDGTGDQPQHF. The chain joins TRBV15 to TRBJ1-5, with TRBD1 matching over 10 bases. This CDR3 has 15 residues. The J segment lost 5 bases and the V segment lost 3 bases, leaving 4 bases of the junction unmatched. From germline, CDR1 is LNHNV and CDR2 YYDKDF (reference sequence).